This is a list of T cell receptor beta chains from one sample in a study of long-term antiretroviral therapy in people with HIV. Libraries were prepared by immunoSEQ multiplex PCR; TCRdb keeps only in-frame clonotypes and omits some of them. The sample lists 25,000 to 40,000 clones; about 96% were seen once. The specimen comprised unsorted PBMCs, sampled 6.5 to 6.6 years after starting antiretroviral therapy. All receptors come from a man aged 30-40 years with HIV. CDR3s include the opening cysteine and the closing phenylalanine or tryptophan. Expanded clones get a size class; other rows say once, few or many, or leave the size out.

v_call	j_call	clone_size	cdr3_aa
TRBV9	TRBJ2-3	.	CASSDLGSTDTQYF
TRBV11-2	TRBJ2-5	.	CASSLQTQETQYF
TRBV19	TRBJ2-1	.	CASSIDAGDSTEQFF
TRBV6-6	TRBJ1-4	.	CASSYEAGREKLFF
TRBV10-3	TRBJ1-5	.	CAISADRVLTPQHF
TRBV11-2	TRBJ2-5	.	CASSLARGGTQYF
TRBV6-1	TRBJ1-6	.	CASSENRFYNSPLHF
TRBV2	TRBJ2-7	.	CASRTRGIYEQYF
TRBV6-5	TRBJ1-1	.	CASSYMVTTEAFF
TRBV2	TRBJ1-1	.	CASSEAAGLNTEAFF
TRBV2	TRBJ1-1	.	CASSVAGEAFF
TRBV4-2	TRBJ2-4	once	CASSQEGAGSIKNIQYF
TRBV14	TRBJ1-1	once	CATKTGGNTEAFF
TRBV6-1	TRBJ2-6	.	CASSVDWVSGANVLTF
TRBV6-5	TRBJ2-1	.	CASSYPGASGNNEQFF